Shown below are 15 T cell receptor beta chains from a single sample sequenced in a study of tumor-infiltrating lymphocytes in localized non-small cell lung cancer. This table comes from immunoSEQ multiplex PCR, and its TCRdb copy is limited to in-frame clones, with some not included. The repertoire holds about 14,000 clones, around four fifths seen once, with roughly an eighth in the top ten. Sequencing input: uninvolved lung tissue not adjacent to the tumor. These receptors came from a human donor with non-small cell lung cancer.

The chain employs TRBV11-3 and TRBJ1-1; 10 bases fit TRBD1. CDR1 is SGHNT, CDR2 YENEEA, per germline. This CDR3 is 16 amino acids long. With V trimmed by 5 bases and J by 0 bases, 6 bases remained unmatched. CDR3 sequence reads: CASSLPGQGLNTEAFF. In DNA form, the CDR3 reads TGTGCCAGCAGCCTCCCGGGACAGGGGTTGAACACTGAAGCTTTCTTT.

This sequence joins TRBV7-9 and TRBJ2-2; D is unresolved. Germline lookup yields CDR1 SEHNR and CDR2 FQNEAQ (reference sequence). The CDR3 spans 16 residues. V shed 1 base and J shed 3 bases, with 12 bases lying between them. The CDR3 DNA reads TGTGCCAGCAGCTTAGGATTAGGGAAGTACACCGGGGAGCTGTTTTTT. Translation gives CASSLGLGKYTGELFF.

This sequence joins TRBV10-2 and TRBJ2-7; 13 bases line up with TRBD2. Unmatched junction bases numbered 8, after V lost 3 bases and J lost 3 bases. The CDR3 covers 17 residues. From germline, CDR1 is WSHSY and CDR2 SAAADI. The CDR3 protein is CASSEIGTSGKSYEQYF. The CDR3 DNA reads as TGCGCCAGCAGTGAAATTGGGACTAGCGGGAAAAGCTACGAGCAGTACTTC.

This clone was seen a few times. The rearrangement joins TRBV28 to TRBJ1-2; 9 nucleotides line up with TRBD1. CDR1 and CDR2 (germline): MDHEN, SYDVKM. J lost 8 bases, V lost 4 bases, and 14 bases had no gene match. The CDR3 runs to 16 residues. The CDR3 DNA reads as TGTGCCAGCAGTTCGTCGGTCGGGACAGGGCTGTTGGGCTACACCTTC. This gives the protein CASSSSVGTGLLGYTF.

The J gene is TRBJ1-1, the V gene TRBV6-1; D unclear. This CDR3 contains 11 residues. Germline V gene lookup returns CDR1 MNHNS and CDR2 SASEGT. Trimming removed 7 bases from V and 5 bases from J, with 8 bases in between. The DNA for the CDR3 is TGTGCCAGCACGACGGGAACTGAAGCTTTCTTT. Translated: CASTTGTEAFF.

V and J are TRBV29-1 and TRBJ1-4; D call uncertain. Germline CDR1 SQVTM, CDR2 ANQGSEA. CDR3 length equals 11 residues. The V end was cut by 1 base, the J end by 4 bases, with 1 base between. CDR3 loop: CSVEVNEKLFF. As DNA, the CDR3 is TGCAGCGTTGAAGTTAATGAAAAACTGTTTTTT. The complete variable domain, with remaining parts taken from reference TRBV29-1 and TRBJ1-4, reads SAVISQKPSRDICQRGTSLTIQCQVDSQVTMMFWYRQQPGQSLTLIATANQGSEATYESGFVIDKFPISRPNLTFSTLTVSNMSPEDSSIYLCSVEVNEKLFFGSGTQLSVL.

Details on this clone: An end of the junction does not agree with germline; a read error may underlie this. The V call is TRBV6-5, the J call TRBJ1-2; unclear D gene. The CDR3 is 11 amino acids. Germline V gene sequence: CDR1 MNHEY, CDR2 SVGAGI. The CDR3: CASINSGRKLF. In DNA, the CDR3 is TGTGCCAGCATCAACTCCGGACGGAAACTCTTC.

The CDR3 here is CASSQVQGIETQYF. The CDR3 coding sequence is TGTGCCAGCAGCCAAGTACAGGGGATAGAGACCCAGTACTTC. J is TRBJ2-5 and V is TRBV14, with TRBD1 matching over 7 bases. In germline, CDR1 is SGHDN, CDR2 FVKESK. The junction had 3 bases not matched to a gene; V was cut back by 1 base and J by 4 bases. This CDR3 is 14 amino acids long. Complete variable domain (other parts from reference TRBV14 and TRBJ2-5): EAGVTQFPSHSVIEKGQTVTLRCDPISGHDNLYWYRRVMGKEIKFLLHFVKESKQDESGMPNNRFLAERTGGTYSTLKVQPAELEDSGVYFCASSQVQGIETQYFGPGTRLLVL.

The chain combines TRBV19 with TRBJ1-5; D is uncertain. The V gene's germline CDR1 is LNHDA and CDR2 SQIVND (reference sequence). The CDR3 length is 13 residues. Trimming removed 3 bases at V and 1 base at J, with 4 bases between. CDR3 coding DNA: TGTGCCAGTAGTATGGGGAGCAATCAGCCCCAGCATTTT. Amino acids: CASSMGSNQPQHF.

By proportion, this clone is large (0.1 to 1%). The chain is built from TRBV6-6 and TRBJ1-2; 10 bases map to TRBD1. Germline V CDR1 and CDR2: MNHNY, SVGAGI (reference sequence). There are 15 residues in the CDR3. V lost 5 bases to trimming and J lost 3 bases; unmatched junction nucleotides: 6. This CDR3 is CASSTRQGADYGYTF. In DNA form, the CDR3 reads TGTGCCAGCAGTACGCGACAGGGGGCGGACTATGGCTACACCTTC.

The chain has TRBV6-5 and TRBJ2-7; 12 nucleotides line up with TRBD2. Germline CDR1 and CDR2: MNHEY and SVGAGI. V lost 6 bases and J lost 1; bases outside the gene matches: 4. CDR3 size: 15 residues. The CDR3 loop reads CASRVGLAGSYEQYF. CDR3 coding DNA: TGTGCCAGCAGAGTAGGACTAGCGGGGTCCTACGAGCAGTACTTC.

This clone appeared a few times. The V and J genes are TRBV6-5 and TRBJ2-7; TRBD1 matches at 9 bases. The CDR3 contains 14 residues. Per the germline V gene, CDR1 is MNHEY and CDR2 is SVGAGI. V trimming: 6 bases; J trimming: 3 bases; junction bases outside the gene matches: 6. The CDR3 DNA reads as TGTGCCAGCAGAAACAGGGGGCGCGGCTACGAGCAGTACTTC. Protein sequence: CASRNRGRGYEQYF.

This clone occurred a few times. V and J are TRBV19 and TRBJ1-6; 8 nucleotides match TRBD1. The CDR3 extends over 16 amino acids. The V gene end was trimmed by 6 bases and the J gene end by 2 bases; junction bases not matched to a gene: 6. CDR1 is LNHDA and CDR2 is SQIVND in the germline V gene (reference sequence). The CDR3 reads CASSGQGQTYNSPLHF. The CDR3 region has the DNA TGTGCCAGTAGCGGACAGGGACAAACCTATAATTCACCCCTCCACTTT.

The genes are TRBV7-8 and TRBJ2-7, with 10 bases that match TRBD1. The CDR3 extends over 15 amino acids. Germline trimming cut 5 bases from V and 3 bases from J; bases unmatched to any gene: 7. Germline CDR1 reads SGHVS; CDR2 reads FQNEAQ. This CDR3 is CASSKGTGDLYEQYF. Written as DNA, the CDR3 is TGTGCCAGCAGCAAAGGGACAGGGGACCTCTACGAGCAGTACTTC.

CDR3 nucleotide sequence: TGCGCCAGCAGCTCCACAGATACGCAGTATTTT. The encoded protein is CASSSTDTQYF. The chain combines TRBV5-1 with TRBJ2-3; no definite D call. Germline V gives CDR1 SGHRS, CDR2 YFSETQ. The V end lost 3 bases, the J end lost 2 bases, and 1 base lay between the germline ends. This CDR3 region has 11 residues.